One sample yielded the 18 T cell receptor beta chains listed below, sequenced in a study of OX40 agonist ivuxolimab in advanced cancers. Method: immunoSEQ multiplex PCR; TCRdb's copy keeps in-frame clones and lacks some. The table has roughly 35,000 clones, under 85% seen once; the top ten hold roughly 12%. The specimen was CD4+ or CD8+ T cells sorted from blood, collected in a trial of the OX40 agonist ivuxolimab. The receptors were sampled from an adult with an advanced solid tumor such as melanoma, head and neck, liver or kidney cancer.

The rearrangement links TRBV15 to TRBJ2-2, with TRBD2 identical over 9 bases. Looked up from germline, CDR1 is LNHNV and CDR2 is YYDKDF (reference sequence). V was clipped by 0 bases and J by 1 base; unmatched bases: 3. The CDR3 is 17 amino acids. The CDR3 DNA follows: TGTGCCACCAGCAGAGATAAACTAGCGGGGAACACCGGGGAGCTGTTTTTT. It encodes CATSRDKLAGNTGELFF. The entire variable domain, with the rest obtained from reference TRBV15 and TRBJ2-2, is as follows: DAMVIQNPRYQVTQFGKPVTLSCSQTLNHNVMYWYQQKSSQAPKLLFHYYDKDFNNEADTPDNFQSRRPNTSFCFLDIRSPGLGDTAMYLCATSRDKLAGNTGELFFGEGSRLTVL.

J is TRBJ2-3 and V is TRBV13; D call uncertain. V was shortened by 3 bases and J by 1 base, with 8 bases between the two germline ends. The CDR3 has 14 residues. CDR1 is PRHDT, CDR2 FYEKMQ, per germline (reference sequence). For the CDR3, the DNA is TGTGCCAGCAGCTTTCGATCGGGCACAGATACGCAGTATTTT. Its protein is CASSFRSGTDTQYF.

The chain carries TRBV29-1 and TRBJ2-7; 7 bases line up with TRBD1. The V gene end was trimmed by 1 base and the J gene end by 0 bases; junction bases not matched to a gene: 12. CDR1 is SQVTM and CDR2 is ANQGSEA in the germline V gene. This CDR3 spans 17 amino acids. The CDR3 sequence: CSVEGQGYLSSSYEQYF. The CDR3 nucleotides are TGCAGCGTTGAAGGACAGGGTTATCTCTCGAGCTCCTACGAGCAGTACTTC.

This chain links TRBV4-2 with TRBJ2-3, with D perhaps TRBD2 (7 bases). The V gene lost 1 base and the J gene lost 2 bases, with 16 bases spanning the gap. The CDR3 runs to 17 residues. The germline V gene encodes CDR1 LGHNA and CDR2 YNFKEQ. The CDR3 here is CASSQGLRGASTDTQYF. In DNA, the CDR3 is TGTGCCAGCAGCCAAGGTCTCCGGGGGGCCTCCACAGATACGCAGTATTTT.

The rearrangement links TRBV7-9 to TRBJ2-7, with D uncertain. V dropped 8 bases and J dropped 3 bases, with 8 bases sitting between them. Germline loops: CDR1 SEHNR, CDR2 FQNEAQ (reference sequence). This CDR3 comprises 11 residues. The CDR3 DNA sequence: TGTGCCAGCCTTAAGGGCTACGAGCAGTACTTC. It translates to CASLKGYEQYF.

V gene TRBV5-1 combines with J gene TRBJ2-2, with TRBD1 matching over 11 bases. Germline V gives CDR1 SGHRS, CDR2 YFSETQ. The CDR3 contains 15 residues. J gave up 6 bases and V 4 bases, and 5 bases lay outside the gene matches. The CDR3, as DNA: TGCGCCAGCAGCCTGAGGACAGGGGGCCCCGGGGAGCTGTTTTTT. This translates into CASSLRTGGPGELFF.

The J gene is TRBJ2-3, the V gene TRBV7-3, with D tentatively TRBD2 (6 bases). Germline values: CDR1 SGHTA, CDR2 FQGTGA. The CDR3 has 14 residues. Trimming left V 2 bases short and J 0 bases short, with 6 bases between. CDR3 residues: CASSLGTSTDTQYF. CDR3 sequence (DNA): TGTGCCAGCAGCTTAGGGACTAGCACAGATACGCAGTATTTT. Filled out from reference TRBV7-3 and TRBJ2-3, the complete variable domain reads GAGVSQTPSNKVTEKGKYVELRCDPISGHTALYWYRQSLGQGPEFLIYFQGTGAADDSGLPNDRFFAVRPEGSVSTLKIQRTERGDSAVYLCASSLGTSTDTQYFGPGTRLTVL.

The chain joins TRBV28 to TRBJ1-1; D not certain. This CDR3 contains 13 residues. The germline V gene has CDR1 MDHEN and CDR2 SYDVKM. The V end was cut by 6 bases, the J end by 3 bases, with 11 bases between. The CDR3 here is CASRRLGHTEAFF. The DNA for the CDR3 is TGTGCCAGCAGGCGGTTAGGGCACACTGAAGCTTTCTTT.

The chain combines TRBV5-1 with TRBJ2-7; D unclear. Per the germline V gene, CDR1 is SGHRS and CDR2 is YFSETQ. The CDR3 runs 14 residues. The V end lost 0 bases, the J end lost 2 bases, and 9 bases lay between the germline ends. CDR3 in DNA: TGCGCCAGCAGCTTGGGGACCTATACCTACGAGCAGTACTTC. Amino acids: CASSLGTYTYEQYF.

The V call is TRBV28, the J call TRBJ1-2; maybe TRBD1 (6 bases). Trimming removed 6 bases from V and 1 base from J, with 9 bases in between. The CDR3 is 13 amino acids. Germline V gene data show CDR1 as MDHEN and CDR2 as SYDVKM. The CDR3 loop reads CASRPDSNYGYTF. CDR3 DNA sequence: TGTGCCAGCAGACCGGACAGTAACTATGGCTACACCTTC.

The chain employs TRBV2 and TRBJ1-1; 7 positions match TRBD1. CDR3 length: 13 amino acids. V lost 7 bases to trimming and J lost 1 base; unmatched junction nucleotides: 3. Germline loops: CDR1 SNHLY, CDR2 FYNNEI. CDR3 in DNA: TGTGCCAGCAACACAGGGGAGAACACTGAAGCTTTCTTT. Translation: CASNTGENTEAFF.

V usage is TRBV9 and J usage is TRBJ2-7, with 7 bases aligning to TRBD1. CDR3 size: 14 residues. Trimming at V came to 5 bases and at J to 6 bases, leaving 11 bases not matched to a gene. From germline, CDR1 is SGDLS and CDR2 YYNGEE. This CDR3 reads CASSQQGQQGEQYF. CDR3 in DNA: TGTGCCAGCAGTCAACAGGGACAGCAGGGCGAGCAGTACTTC.

By frequency in the sample, this clone is medium-sized. The chain links TRBV5-4 to TRBJ1-2; 10 bases fit TRBD1. V dropped 5 bases and J dropped 6; count of bases not matched to a gene: 10. This CDR3 region has 15 residues. Germline V lookup: CDR1 SGHNT, CDR2 YYREEE (reference sequence). CDR3 sequence (DNA): TGTGCCAGCAGGCCTCCGGGACAGGGGATTAATGGCTACACCTTC. This translates into CASRPPGQGINGYTF.

V usage is TRBV19 and J usage is TRBJ2-5; D possibly uses TRBD1 or TRBD2 (5 bases each). The assigned J gene may be wrong: the sequence end matches TRBJ2-7 better. The CDR3 length is 15 residues. Germline loops: CDR1 LNHDA, CDR2 SQIVND (reference sequence). Written as DNA, the CDR3 is TGTGCCAGTAGTGTCGGGACGGGGATTACCTACGAGCAGTACTTC. Translated, it gives CASSVGTGITYEQYF.

The sample holds one count of this clone. This chain joins TRBV2 and TRBJ1-4; perhaps TRBD1 as D (6 bases). The V gene lost 6 bases and the J gene lost 5 bases, with 16 bases spanning the gap. CDR3 size: 15 residues. The V gene's germline CDR1 is SNHLY and CDR2 FYNNEI. The CDR3 is CASRPLRGPNEKLFF. The DNA for the CDR3 is TGTGCCAGCAGGCCCCTACGGGGGCCCAATGAAAAACTGTTTTTT.

The chain uses TRBV5-1 and TRBJ2-2, with D possibly matching TRBD2 (5 bases). Germline V lookup: CDR1 SGHRS, CDR2 YFSETQ. Trimming stripped 2 bases from V and 2 bases from J, with 19 bases between. The CDR3 is 18 amino acids. The CDR3 DNA sequence: TGCGCCAGCAGCTTCTCGCTAGCCCCCAAAAGAAACACCGGGGAGCTGTTTTTT. It is translated as CASSFSLAPKRNTGELFF.

The chain couples TRBV18 to TRBJ1-1, with a possible D match to TRBD1 (5 bases). Per germline, CDR1 KGHSH and CDR2 LQKENI. V was shortened by 1 base and J by 8 bases, with 8 bases between the two germline ends. The CDR3 runs 12 residues. The CDR3 protein is CASSPHPGEAFF. The CDR3 coding sequence is TGTGCCAGCTCACCACACCCAGGGGAAGCTTTCTTT.

This clone was counted a single time. No DNA is shown, since the ends of the CDR3 on it are uncertain; the CDR3 is the one TCRdb lists. The chain is built from TRBV10-1 and TRBJ1-3. In germline, CDR1 is WNHNN, CDR2 SYGVQD (reference sequence). The CDR3 has 15 residues if both end residues are counted. CDR3 region: CASSSSRGSGNTIYF.